This T cell receptor (beta chain) comes out of a study of blood T cell repertoires in COVID-19. Method: immunoSEQ multiplex PCR; TCRdb's copy keeps in-frame clones and lacks some. The repertoire consists of about 140,000 clones, with approximately 90% occurring once and the leading ten covering 2.5% to 3.5%. This clone was recorded once. Germline V gene lookup returns CDR1 SGHTA and CDR2 FQGNSA. The CDR3 contains 15 residues. V was shortened by 7 bases and J by 0 bases, with 15 bases between the two germline ends. This clonotype was obtained from a woman between 55 and 75 years old with active COVID-19. The chain recombines TRBV7-2 with TRBJ1-2; no firm D call. The sequencing input was peripheral blood. CDR3 sequence (DNA): TGTGCCAGCACCCAACCCTCCGGGTCTAACTATGGCTACACCTTC. It specifies CASTQPSGSNYGYTF.